The rows below give T cell receptor beta chains drawn from one sample of a study of T cells expressing NK-cell markers. TCRdb reprocessed the 5' RACE reads, keeping one entry per CDR3 protein, no DNA. This repertoire includes about 540,000 distinct CDR3 sequences. The sequencing sample was made of blood T cells: a sorted CD56 or NKG2C T cell subset, CD4+ or CD8+ T cells, or bulk PBMC T cells (not recorded which). The receptors were gathered from a young man in good health. Each CDR3 is given with its conserved first and last residue. Each record gives: J gene, V gene, CDR3 protein.

>TRBJ2-7|TRBV28
CASTKGQMGYYEQYF
>TRBJ2-3|TRBV20-1
CSATQPGQITDTQYF
>TRBJ2-3|TRBV27
CASSLQTSGSLGTDTQYF
>TRBJ1-1|TRBV4-3
CASSQDKELWGTEAFF
>TRBJ2-7|TRBV30
CAWSVLRRSYEQYF
>TRBJ1-5|TRBV6-5
CASSYSDRVGQPQHF
>TRBJ1-2|TRBV5-1
CASSWDRPPLGYTF
>TRBJ2-7|TRBV5-1
CASSPEPGRKTYEQYF
>TRBJ2-3|TRBV6-2/TRBV6-3
CAAGETDTDTQYF
>TRBJ1-2|TRBV20-1
CSARGTNTDRNYGYTF
>TRBJ2-1|TRBV29-1
CSVGGRARDNEQFF
>TRBJ2-7|TRBV4-3
CASSLRWGSSYEQYF
>TRBJ2-2|TRBV18
CASSPKQVTGELFF
>TRBJ2-3|TRBV30
CAWNAGGHTDTQYF
>TRBJ1-1|TRBV25-1
CASSDPGQGARNTEAFF
>TRBJ2-6|TRBV6-1
CASSTDRINSGANVLTF